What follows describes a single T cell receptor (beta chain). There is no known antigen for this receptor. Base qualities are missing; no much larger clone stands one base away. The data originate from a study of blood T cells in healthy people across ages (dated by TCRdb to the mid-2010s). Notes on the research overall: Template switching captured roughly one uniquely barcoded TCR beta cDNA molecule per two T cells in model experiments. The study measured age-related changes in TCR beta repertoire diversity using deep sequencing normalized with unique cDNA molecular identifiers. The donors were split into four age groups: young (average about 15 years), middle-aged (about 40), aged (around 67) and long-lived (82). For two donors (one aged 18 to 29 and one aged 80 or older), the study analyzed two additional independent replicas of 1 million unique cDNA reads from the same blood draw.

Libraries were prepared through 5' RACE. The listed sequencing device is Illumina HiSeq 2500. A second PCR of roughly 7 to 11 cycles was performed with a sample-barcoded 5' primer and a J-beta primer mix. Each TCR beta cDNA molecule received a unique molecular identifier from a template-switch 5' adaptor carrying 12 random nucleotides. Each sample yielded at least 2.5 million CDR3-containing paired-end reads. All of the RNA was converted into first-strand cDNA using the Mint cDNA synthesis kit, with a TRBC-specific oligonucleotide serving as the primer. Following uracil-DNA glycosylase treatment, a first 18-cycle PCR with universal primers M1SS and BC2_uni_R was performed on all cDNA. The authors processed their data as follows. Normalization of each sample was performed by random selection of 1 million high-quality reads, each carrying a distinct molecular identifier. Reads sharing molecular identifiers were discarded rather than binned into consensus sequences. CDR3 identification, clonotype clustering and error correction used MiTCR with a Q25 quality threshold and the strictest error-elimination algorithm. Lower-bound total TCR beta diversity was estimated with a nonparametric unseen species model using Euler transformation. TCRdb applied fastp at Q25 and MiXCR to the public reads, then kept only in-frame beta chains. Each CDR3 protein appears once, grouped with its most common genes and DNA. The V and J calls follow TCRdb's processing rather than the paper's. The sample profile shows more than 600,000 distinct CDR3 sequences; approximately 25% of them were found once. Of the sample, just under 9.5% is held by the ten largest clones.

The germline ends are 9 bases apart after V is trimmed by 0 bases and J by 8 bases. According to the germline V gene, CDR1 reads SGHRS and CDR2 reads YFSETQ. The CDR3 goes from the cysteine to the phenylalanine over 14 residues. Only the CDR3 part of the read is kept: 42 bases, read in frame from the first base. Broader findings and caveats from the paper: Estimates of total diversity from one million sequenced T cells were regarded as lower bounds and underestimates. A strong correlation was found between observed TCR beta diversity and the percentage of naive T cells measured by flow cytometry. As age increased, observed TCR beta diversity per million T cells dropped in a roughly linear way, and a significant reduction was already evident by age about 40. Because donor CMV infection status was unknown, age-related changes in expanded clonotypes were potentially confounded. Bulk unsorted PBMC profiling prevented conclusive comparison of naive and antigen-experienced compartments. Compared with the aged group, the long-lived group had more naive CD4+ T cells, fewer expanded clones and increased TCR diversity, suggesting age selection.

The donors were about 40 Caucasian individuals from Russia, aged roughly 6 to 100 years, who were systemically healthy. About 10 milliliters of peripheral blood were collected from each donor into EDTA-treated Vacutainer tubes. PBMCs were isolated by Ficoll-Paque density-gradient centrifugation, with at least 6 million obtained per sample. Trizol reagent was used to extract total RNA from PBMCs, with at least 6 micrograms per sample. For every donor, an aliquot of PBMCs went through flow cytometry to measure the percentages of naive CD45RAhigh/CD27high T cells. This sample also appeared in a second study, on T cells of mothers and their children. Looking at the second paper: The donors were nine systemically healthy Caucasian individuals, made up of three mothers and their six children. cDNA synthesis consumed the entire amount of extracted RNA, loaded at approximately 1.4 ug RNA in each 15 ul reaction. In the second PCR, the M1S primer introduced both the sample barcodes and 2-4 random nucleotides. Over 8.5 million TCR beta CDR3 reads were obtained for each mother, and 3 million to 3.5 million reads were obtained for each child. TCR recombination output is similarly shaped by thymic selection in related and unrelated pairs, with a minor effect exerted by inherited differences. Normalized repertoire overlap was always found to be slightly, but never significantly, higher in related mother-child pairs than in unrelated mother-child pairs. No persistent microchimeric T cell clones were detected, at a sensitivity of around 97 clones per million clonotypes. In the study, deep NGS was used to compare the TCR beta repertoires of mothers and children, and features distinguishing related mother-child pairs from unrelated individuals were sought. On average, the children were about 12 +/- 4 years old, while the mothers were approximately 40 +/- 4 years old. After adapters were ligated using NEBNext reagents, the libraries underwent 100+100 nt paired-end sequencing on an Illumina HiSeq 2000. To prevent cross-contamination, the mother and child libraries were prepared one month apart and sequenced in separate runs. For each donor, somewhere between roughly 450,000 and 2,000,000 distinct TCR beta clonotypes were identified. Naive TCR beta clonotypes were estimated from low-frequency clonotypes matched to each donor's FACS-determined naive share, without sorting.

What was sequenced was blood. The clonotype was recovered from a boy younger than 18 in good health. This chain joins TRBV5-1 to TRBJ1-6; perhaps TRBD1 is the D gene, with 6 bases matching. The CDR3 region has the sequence CASSLETGYSPLHF. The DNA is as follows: TGCGCCAGCAGCTTGGAGACAGGATATTCACCCCTCCACTTT.